Shown below are 4 T cell receptor beta chains from a single sample sequenced in a study of early T cells in non-severe SARS-CoV-2 infection. TCRdb re-derived calls from the 5' RACE reads in MiXCR, one entry per CDR3 protein. This repertoire shows more than 90,000 distinct CDR3 sequences, 11% found once; its top ten account for 4% to 5.5%. Specimen: whole blood. These receptors were taken from an adult who was a healthcare worker with PCR-confirmed SARS-CoV-2 infection or an uninfected control (not recorded which).

V and J are TRBV5-1 and TRBJ2-3; unclear D gene. The CDR3 runs 15 residues. The V end lost 4 bases, the J end lost 2 bases, and 14 bases lay between the germline ends. CDR1 is SGHRS, CDR2 YFSETQ, per germline. The CDR3 here is CASSVVIGSTDTQYF. CDR3 nucleotide sequence: TGCGCCAGCAGCGTTGTAATCGGGTCCACAGATACGCAGTATTTT.

This clonotype was detected only a few times. The chain joins TRBV12-3 or TRBV12-4 to TRBJ1-2, with D maybe TRBD1 (5 bases). Trimming stripped 5 bases from V and 2 bases from J, with 12 bases between. The CDR3 loop spans 14 amino acids. CDR3 in amino acids: CASSLRRGNYGYTF. CDR3 sequence (DNA): TGTGCCAGCAGTCTACGTAGGGGCAACTATGGCTACACCTTC.

This clonotype was observed a few times. The chain combines TRBV12-5 with TRBJ2-3; D unclear. The germline V gene has CDR1 LGHNT and CDR2 FRNRAP. CDR3 length: 14 amino acids. The V and J ends lost 1 base and 0 bases respectively, with 5 bases between them. The CDR3 reads CASGLASSTDTQYF. The DNA for the CDR3 is TGTGCTAGTGGTTTGGCCTCTAGCACAGATACGCAGTATTTT. Based on the CDR3 plus reference TRBV12-5 and TRBJ2-3, the full variable domain is DARVTQTPRHKVTEMGQEVTMRCQPILGHNTVFWYRQTMMQGLELLAYFRNRAPLDDSGMPKDRFSAEMPDATLATLKIQPSEPRDSAVYFCASGLASSTDTQYFGPGTRLTVL.

The table lists this clonotype with a few counts. The V gene is TRBV11-2, the J gene TRBJ1-1; D gene ambiguous. V was pared by 1 base and J by 8 bases, with 14 bases between. The CDR3 length is 14 residues. Per germline, CDR1 SGHAT and CDR2 FQNNGV. The CDR3 is CASSLGWRSREAFF. CDR3 sequence (DNA): TGTGCCAGCAGCTTAGGATGGCGGTCCCGCGAAGCTTTCTTT.